This entry describes one T cell receptor (beta chain). Trimming stripped 3 bases from V and 2 bases from J, with 5 bases between. The CDR3 runs 12 residues. Looked up from germline, CDR1 is DFQATT and CDR2 is SNEGSKA (reference sequence). Data came from immunoSEQ multiplex PCR; TCRdb stores just in-frame clones and leaves some out. The data contain about 140,000 clones, under 90% of them singletons. The data are from a study of blood T cell repertoires in COVID-19. Study details: Samples representing acute and convalescent COVID-19 were sourced from the United States, Italy and Spain.

Residents of 20 to 25 US areas, aged 18 to 89 years, made up the participants. Exposed volunteers were people who met a COVID-19 case within 2 weeks before study entry. The clonotype comes from a woman aged 18-29 years who had been exposed to COVID-19. The chain has TRBV20-1 and TRBJ1-5; D not resolved. The sample comprised PBMCs or T cells enriched from blood (not recorded which). DNA for the CDR3: TGCAGTGCTAGTGGGCGCAATCAGCCCCAGCATTTT. This codes for CSASGRNQPQHF.